The clone carrying this TCR beta chain has a handful of counts. These data come from a study of blood T cell repertoires in COVID-19. The protocol was immunoSEQ multiplex PCR, while the TCRdb copy is restricted to in-frame clones and leaves out a portion. The sample contains under 200,000 clones, roughly four fifths of which appear only once. There are 16 residues in the CDR3. The germline CDR1 and CDR2 sequences are MNHEY and SMNVEV (reference sequence). The V segment lost 0 bases and the J segment 5 bases; nucleotides outside the gene matches: 8. The clonotype was recovered from a woman older than 75 with acute or convalescent COVID-19. The chain combines TRBV27 with TRBJ2-5; 8 bases match TRBD1. Input material: peripheral blood. The CDR3 DNA reads TGTGCCAGCAGTTTATCGAAGGGCAGGGGGCCGGAGACCCAGTACTTC. The encoded protein is CASSLSKGRGPETQYF.